These 27 T cell receptor beta chains share one sample of origin, sequenced in a study of blood T cell repertoires in COVID-19. Some clones are missing from TCRdb's copy, which holds only in-frame ones; the method was immunoSEQ multiplex PCR. The sample comprises some 170,000 clones, more than 70% of which are singletons, and 4.5% to 7.5% rests with the top ten. Sequencing was performed on PBMCs or T cells enriched from blood (not recorded which). All receptors come from a man in his forties or fifties who had recovered from COVID-19.

V and J are TRBV6-5 and TRBJ2-7; 8 nucleotides match TRBD1. CDR3 length equals 14 residues. Per the germline V gene, CDR1 is MNHEY and CDR2 is SVGAGI. The J segment lost 6 bases and the V segment lost 5 bases, leaving 9 bases of the junction unmatched. Here the CDR3 DNA reads TGTGCCAGCAGTCCCTCGGACAGGGTGGGCGAGCAGTACGTC. The encoded protein is CASSPSDRVGEQYV.

The chain combines TRBV14 with TRBJ2-3, with D perhaps matching TRBD1 (6 bases). CDR1 and CDR2 from the germline V gene are SGHDN and FVKESK. The V end lost 1 base, the J end lost 4 bases, and 9 bases lay between the germline ends. This CDR3 is built from 14 residues. The CDR3 reads CASSQVRQADTQYF. CDR3 bases: TGTGCCAGCAGCCAAGTAAGACAGGCAGATACGCAGTATTTT.

This chain links TRBV19 with TRBJ1-4; TRBD1 agrees at 7 bases. The CDR3 covers 16 residues. J gave up 5 bases and V 2 bases, and 8 bases lay outside the gene matches. Per the germline V gene, CDR1 is LNHDA and CDR2 is SQIVND (reference sequence). In DNA, the CDR3 is TGTGCCAGTAGTATACTCTGGGACAGAACAAATGAAAAACTGTTTTTT. This gives the protein CASSILWDRTNEKLFF.

The chain joins TRBV3-1 (or the pseudogene TRBV3-2) to TRBJ2-1, with 11 nucleotides matching TRBD2. Germline CDR1 is LGHDT and CDR2 is YNNKEL (reference sequence). With V trimmed by 1 base and J by 7 bases, 3 bases remained unmatched. The CDR3 is 15 amino acids. CDR3 loop: CASSQGLAGKNEQFF. The CDR3 DNA reads as TGTGCCAGCAGCCAAGGACTAGCGGGGAAAAATGAGCAGTTCTTC.

The rearrangement uses TRBV27 and TRBJ1-5; no definite D call. V was shortened by 3 bases and J by 1 base, with 10 bases between the two germline ends. Germline-derived CDR1 and CDR2 are MNHEY and SMNVEV (reference sequence). There are 15 residues in the CDR3. CDR3 sequence reads: CASSFGRNSNQPQHF. The CDR3 DNA is TGTGCCAGCAGTTTTGGGAGGAACAGCAATCAGCCCCAGCATTTT.

This sequence joins TRBV19 and TRBJ1-2, with TRBD1 matching 9 bases. J lost 8 bases, V lost 6 bases, and 13 bases had no gene match. Germline CDR1 and CDR2: LNHDA and SQIVND (reference sequence). The CDR3 has 15 residues. The CDR3 sequence is CASSSHRDREGGYTF. Written as DNA, the CDR3 is TGTGCCAGTAGCTCGCACCGGGACAGGGAAGGCGGCTACACCTTC.

The chain has TRBV3-1 (or the pseudogene TRBV3-2) and TRBJ1-4, with TRBD1 matching 7 bases. CDR1 is LGHDT, CDR2 YNNKEL, per germline (reference sequence). V gave up 5 bases and J gave up 7 bases; unmatched junction bases: 19. The length of the CDR3 is 18 residues. The CDR3 DNA is TGTGCCAGCAGCTCCTGGCAGGGGGTATCATTCAGTGGTGAAAAACTGTTTTTT. Translating it yields CASSSWQGVSFSGEKLFF.

The chain joins TRBV19 to TRBJ1-1; a weak D match, TRBD1 (5 bases). V dropped 3 bases and J dropped 1 base, with 9 bases sitting between them. This CDR3 region has 14 residues. CDR1 is LNHDA, CDR2 SQIVND, per germline (reference sequence). The CDR3 sequence is CASSIQGSNTEAFF. DNA for the CDR3: TGTGCCAGTAGTATTCAGGGTTCGAACACTGAAGCTTTCTTT.

V and J are TRBV4-1 and TRBJ2-7, with a weak D call TRBD2 (6 bases). The germline V and J ends were trimmed by 1 base and 12 bases, with 25 bases remaining between them. The V gene's germline CDR1 is MGHRA and CDR2 YSYEKL. This CDR3 has 16 amino acids. Written as DNA, the CDR3 is TGCGCCAGCAGCCAAGTAGGGGCGGGATATTCCTACGGCGCGTACTTC. It specifies CASSQVGAGYSYGAYF.

This sequence joins TRBV19 and TRBJ1-2; D is uncertain. Germline values: CDR1 LNHDA, CDR2 SQIVND (reference sequence). CDR3 size: 11 residues. V was pared by 8 bases and J by 7 bases, with 11 bases between. DNA of the CDR3: TGTGCCAGTGGGCAGGAAGGTGGCTACACCTTC. Translated, it gives CASGQEGGYTF.

This chain uses TRBV10-3 with TRBJ2-3, with 9 bases fitting TRBD1. The CDR3 sequence is 16 residues long. The germline CDR1 and CDR2 sequences are ENHRY and SYGVKD. The V gene end was trimmed by 4 bases and the J gene end by 7 bases; junction bases not matched to a gene: 12. This CDR3 reads CAISGEGQGITNTQYF. As DNA, the CDR3 is TGTGCCATCAGTGGGGAAGGACAGGGGATTACAAATACGCAGTATTTT.

This chain uses TRBV6-5 with TRBJ1-1; no firm D call. This CDR3 has 14 amino acids. Germline CDR1 reads MNHEY; CDR2 reads SVGAGI. With 4 bases removed from V and 0 bases from J, the gap between germline ends came to 9 bases. The CDR3 protein is CASSLTYLNTEAFF. CDR3 in DNA: TGTGCCAGCAGTTTAACGTACTTGAACACTGAAGCTTTCTTT.

This clone was seen more than once but under ten times. V gene TRBV15 combines with J gene TRBJ1-4; D is unclear. Germline loops: CDR1 LNHNV, CDR2 YYDKDF (reference sequence). V lost 1 base and J lost 8, with 8 bases in between. The CDR3 is 13 residues long. Written as DNA, the CDR3 is TGTGCCACCAGCAGAGTGAGAGGGGAAAAACTGTTTTTT. It codes for CATSRVRGEKLFF.

The chain recombines TRBV11-2 with TRBJ2-3, with D maybe TRBD1 (8 bases). The V end lost 6 bases, the J end lost 5 bases, and 24 bases lay between the germline ends. The CDR3 is 17 residues long. Germline CDR1 and CDR2: SGHAT and FQNNGV. The CDR3 DNA reads TGTGCCAGCAGAAGAAATACAGGGGGGGGCCTGATAGATACGCAGTATTTT. This encodes CASRRNTGGGLIDTQYF.

The chain joins TRBV5-1 to TRBJ1-2; 9 bases align to TRBD1. The CDR3 is made up of 16 amino acids. The germline V gene encodes CDR1 SGHRS and CDR2 YFSETQ. Losses at the gene ends were 4 bases for V and 8 bases for J; bases not matched to a gene: 15. CDR3 coding DNA: TGCGCCAGCAGCGTCATTGGGACGGGACAGGGAAACGGCTACACCTTC. Protein: CASSVIGTGQGNGYTF.

The chain couples TRBV3-1 (or the pseudogene TRBV3-2) to TRBJ2-5; 11 bases match TRBD2. The CDR3 loop spans 16 amino acids. The J segment lost 6 bases and the V segment lost 4 bases, leaving 10 bases of the junction unmatched. Germline V gene lookup returns CDR1 LGHDT and CDR2 YNNKEL (reference sequence). The CDR3 sequence is CASSPYLAGGSKTQYF. Here the CDR3 DNA reads TGTGCCAGCAGCCCCTACCTAGCGGGGGGTTCGAAGACCCAGTACTTC.

V and J are TRBV7-2 and TRBJ2-1; D is undetermined. The CDR3 has 13 residues. Trimming shortened V by 1 base and J by 9 bases, and 10 bases separated the two germline ends. The germline V gene encodes CDR1 SGHTA and CDR2 FQGNSA. In DNA form, the CDR3 reads TGTGCCAGCAGCTTAGGTAGAATGAGTGAGCAGTTCTTC. Its translation: CASSLGRMSEQFF.

Here the CDR3 reads CASSLYYRHTNTEAFF. The CDR3 bases are TGTGCCAGCAGCTTGTATTACAGGCACACGAACACTGAAGCTTTCTTT. The J gene is TRBJ1-1, the V gene TRBV5-4, with a weak D call TRBD1 (5 bases). Trimming took off 1 base at V and 1 base at J, with 14 bases between the two ends. Germline CDR1 reads SGHNT; CDR2 reads YYREEE (reference sequence). CDR3 length: 16 amino acids.

J is TRBJ2-1 and V is TRBV19; D may be TRBD1 (5 bases). CDR3 size: 13 residues. The V and J ends lost 6 bases and 4 bases respectively, with 10 bases between them. Per the germline V gene, CDR1 is LNHDA and CDR2 is SQIVND (reference sequence). The CDR3 sequence: CASSVTAYNEQFF. In DNA form, the CDR3 reads TGTGCCAGTAGCGTGACAGCTTACAATGAGCAGTTCTTC.

This rearrangement joins TRBV3-1 (or the pseudogene TRBV3-2) to TRBJ2-3; TRBD1 matches at 9 bases. The CDR3 loop spans 15 amino acids. CDR1 LGHDT and CDR2 YNNKEL come from the germline V gene (reference sequence). V lost 1 base and J lost 4; bases outside the gene matches: 3. CDR3 nucleotides: TGTGCCAGCAGCCAAGGGGACAGGGACGCAGATACGCAGTATTTT. It translates to CASSQGDRDADTQYF.

This clone was detected only once. The chain links TRBV3-1 (or the pseudogene TRBV3-2) to TRBJ2-5; 8 nucleotides match TRBD2. In germline, CDR1 is LGHDT, CDR2 YNNKEL (reference sequence). The CDR3 is 15 residues long. Trimming cost V 3 bases and J 7 bases; bases outside gene matches: 10. CDR3 loop: CASSQDGGALATQYF. CDR3 bases: TGTGCCAGCAGCCAGGACGGGGGGGCCCTTGCGACCCAGTACTTC.

V is TRBV18 and J is TRBJ1-2; 7 bases match TRBD1. Germline trimming cut 3 bases from V and 3 bases from J; bases unmatched to any gene: 4. There are 14 residues in the CDR3. Germline-derived CDR1 and CDR2 are KGHSH and LQKENI. CDR3: CASSPVQGDYGYTF. CDR3 sequence (DNA): TGTGCCAGCTCACCGGTTCAGGGGGACTATGGCTACACCTTC.

The chain is built from TRBV10-3 and TRBJ1-1; D is undetermined. V was pared by 6 bases and J by 5 bases, with 13 bases between. Germline CDR1 is ENHRY and CDR2 is SYGVKD. The CDR3 has 13 residues. The CDR3 here is CAIRTSSGTEAFF. The CDR3 DNA reads TGTGCCATCAGAACGTCTTCGGGGACTGAAGCTTTCTTT.

CDR3 in DNA: TGCAGCGTTGGGACTAGCGGGGGGGCCCGGGAGACCCAGTACTTC. This gives the protein CSVGTSGGARETQYF. The chain combines TRBV29-1 with TRBJ2-5, with TRBD2 identical over 15 bases. From germline, CDR1 is SQVTM and CDR2 ANQGSEA. This CDR3 is built from 15 residues. The junction had 5 bases not matched to a gene; V was cut back by 4 bases and J by 5 bases.

The chain couples TRBV7-8 to TRBJ1-6; 7 positions agree with TRBD1. There are 14 residues in the CDR3. Germline V gene lookup returns CDR1 SGHVS and CDR2 FQNEAQ. V shed 2 bases and J 10 bases; nucleotides not matched to a gene: 5. The CDR3 is CASSLLQGLSPLHF. In DNA, the CDR3 is TGTGCCAGCAGCTTATTACAGGGGCTCTCACCCCTCCACTTT.

The chain links TRBV24-1 to TRBJ1-2; 10 nucleotides agree with TRBD1. V shed 4 bases and J 3 bases; nucleotides not matched to a gene: 10. The CDR3 is 17 amino acids. Germline-derived CDR1 and CDR2 are KGHDR and SFDVKD. The CDR3 loop reads CATSERPGQGIDYGYTF. In nucleotides, the CDR3 is TGTGCCACCAGTGAACGGCCGGGACAGGGGATTGACTATGGCTACACCTTC.

CDR3 in amino acids: CASSLRTSGGSTDTQYF. CDR3 nucleotides: TGTGCCAGCAGCTTGCGGACTAGCGGGGGCAGCACAGATACGCAGTATTTT. The V call is TRBV7-8, the J call TRBJ2-3, with 13 bases identical to TRBD2. V dropped 3 bases and J dropped 0; count of bases not matched to a gene: 3. The CDR3 is made up of 17 amino acids. The germline gives CDR1 SGHVS, CDR2 FQNEAQ.